Presented here are 21 T cell receptor beta chains from one specimen sequenced in a study of blood T cell repertoires in COVID-19. The repertoire was sequenced with immunoSEQ multiplex PCR; TCRdb's copy has only in-frame clones and lacks some. The repertoire holds fewer than 15,000 clones, with over 80% as singletons. The specimen was peripheral blood. The receptors were gathered from a man between 50 and 59 years old with active COVID-19.

The chain recombines TRBV7-9 with TRBJ2-7; D gene ambiguous. This CDR3 spans 12 amino acids. Germline V gene sequence: CDR1 SEHNR, CDR2 FQNEAQ (reference sequence). Trimming took 6 bases from V and 0 from J, leaving 6 bases between them. Written as DNA, the CDR3 is TGTGCCAGCAGTCGGAGCTCCTACGAGCAGTACTTC. It yields the protein CASSRSSYEQYF.

The chain has TRBV7-8 and TRBJ2-2, with D perhaps matching TRBD1 (6 bases). V dropped 6 bases and J dropped 1 base, with 12 bases sitting between them. The CDR3 is made up of 15 amino acids. From germline, CDR1 is SGHVS and CDR2 FQNEAQ. The CDR3, as DNA: TGTGCCAGCAGACGCCGAGGGGGGAACACCGGGGAGCTGTTTTTT. Residues: CASRRRGGNTGELFF.

The V and J genes are TRBV27 and TRBJ2-7; D is possibly TRBD1 (6 bases). The CDR3 loop spans 12 amino acids. V gave up 5 bases and J gave up 6 bases, with 11 bases separating them. The germline V gene encodes CDR1 MNHEY and CDR2 SMNVEV (reference sequence). The CDR3 is CASSTTGPEQYF. The CDR3 coding sequence is TGTGCCAGCAGTACCACAGGGCCCGAGCAGTACTTC.

The J gene is TRBJ2-5, the V gene TRBV7-6; 7 nucleotides line up with TRBD2. The germline gives CDR1 SGHVS, CDR2 FNYEAQ. The junction had 3 bases not matched to a gene; V was cut back by 1 base and J by 1 base. The CDR3 extends over 15 amino acids. CDR3 sequence: CASSLEGGGQETQYF. CDR3 bases: TGTGCCAGCAGCTTAGAGGGCGGGGGCCAAGAGACCCAGTACTTC. The entire variable domain, with the rest obtained from reference TRBV7-6 and TRBJ2-5, is as follows: GAGVSQSPRYKVTKRGQDVALRCDPISGHVSLYWYRQALGQGPEFLTYFNYEAQQDKSGLPNDRFSAERPEGSISTLTIQRTEQRDSAMYRCASSLEGGGQETQYFGPGTRLLVL.

This sequence joins TRBV25-1 and TRBJ2-6; TRBD1 agrees at 11 bases. There are 18 residues in the CDR3. The germline V gene encodes CDR1 MGHDK and CDR2 SYGVNS. V dropped 2 bases and J dropped 4; count of bases not matched to a gene: 7. In DNA form, the CDR3 reads TGTGCCAGCAGTGAACGGACAGGGGGCGTTTCGGGGGCCAACGTCCTGACTTTC. Translating it yields CASSERTGGVSGANVLTF.

V usage is TRBV6-5 and J usage is TRBJ2-7; 10 bases are a match to TRBD1. The CDR3 extends over 15 amino acids. Trimming took 7 bases from V and 6 from J; bases not matched to a gene: 12. Germline CDR1 and CDR2: MNHEY and SVGAGI. CDR3 amino acids: CASTRDAGQGSEQYF. CDR3 DNA: TGTGCCAGCACCCGAGATGCGGGACAGGGGTCCGAGCAGTACTTC.

Sample share makes this clone medium-sized (0.01 to 0.1%). The chain recombines TRBV6-1 with TRBJ2-1; D uncertain. The germline V and J ends were trimmed by 3 bases and 0 bases, with 6 bases remaining between them. The CDR3 is 14 amino acids. CDR1 and CDR2 (germline): MNHNS, SASEGT. The CDR3 loop reads CASSDAVSYNEQFF. DNA for the CDR3: TGTGCCAGCAGTGACGCGGTCTCCTACAATGAGCAGTTCTTC.

The chain is built from TRBV15 and TRBJ2-7, with 9 bases aligning to TRBD1. Unmatched junction bases numbered 7, after V lost 0 bases and J lost 4 bases. Germline-derived CDR1 and CDR2 are LNHNV and YYDKDF (reference sequence). The CDR3 spans 16 residues. The CDR3 DNA reads as TGTGCCACCAGCAGAGATCAGGACAGGGGACCTTACGAGCAGTACTTC. It translates to CATSRDQDRGPYEQYF.

The CDR3 region has the DNA TGTGCCAGCAGCAGCTGGACAGGGGAACATGGCTACACCTTC. It encodes CASSSWTGEHGYTF. The chain carries TRBV5-5 and TRBJ1-2, with TRBD1 matching 9 bases. CDR1 is SGHKS, CDR2 YYEKEE, per germline (reference sequence). V gave up 4 bases and J gave up 6 bases; unmatched junction bases: 7. CDR3 length: 14 residues.

The V call is TRBV7-9, the J call TRBJ1-6; D is unresolved. The length of the CDR3 is 12 residues. V lost 6 bases and J lost 14, with 14 bases in between. Germline CDR1 is SEHNR and CDR2 is FQNEAQ (reference sequence). CDR3 loop: CASSGVAGTLHF. The CDR3 DNA follows: TGTGCCAGCAGTGGAGTTGCCGGAACCCTCCACTTT. The whole variable domain, filled in from reference TRBV7-9 and TRBJ1-6, reads DTGVSQNPRHKITKRGQNVTFRCDPISEHNRLYWYRQTLGQGPEFLTYFQNEAQLEKSRLLSDRFSAERPKGSFSTLEIQRTEQGDSAMYLCASSGVAGTLHFGNGTRLTVT.

CDR3 in amino acids: CASSLAPGANYEQYF. Written as DNA, the CDR3 is TGTGCCAGCAGCTTAGCGCCGGGAGCCAATTACGAGCAGTACTTC. The chain is built from TRBV7-8 and TRBJ2-7, with a possible D match to TRBD2 (6 bases). Trimming removed 0 bases from V and 4 bases from J, with 13 bases in between. CDR1 is SGHVS and CDR2 is FQNEAQ in the germline V gene. The CDR3 totals 15 residues.

This chain connects TRBV11-2 to TRBJ2-3; 7 bases agree with TRBD2. V was clipped by 0 bases and J by 11 bases; unmatched bases: 11. The CDR3 totals 15 residues. Germline values: CDR1 SGHAT, CDR2 FQNNGV. The CDR3 here is CASSLEWTGGGVQYF. CDR3 bases: TGTGCCAGCAGCTTAGAGTGGACTGGTGGGGGGGTGCAGTATTTT.

This clone was found once. This chain connects TRBV28 to TRBJ1-2, with 7 bases matching TRBD1. The V gene end was trimmed by 5 bases and the J gene end by 7 bases; junction bases not matched to a gene: 4. The CDR3 length is 12 residues. CDR1 is MDHEN, CDR2 SYDVKM, per germline. The CDR3 loop is CASSQGGFGYTF. CDR3 nucleotide sequence: TGTGCCAGCAGTCAGGGGGGTTTTGGCTACACCTTC.

This chain connects TRBV7-2 to TRBJ2-1; 9 positions match TRBD1. With 2 bases clipped from V and 3 bases from J, the junction kept 2 bases outside the gene matches. There are 15 residues in the CDR3. Germline V gene lookup returns CDR1 SGHTA and CDR2 FQGNSA. The CDR3 sequence is CASSLTTGGYNEQFF. CDR3 in DNA: TGTGCCAGCAGCTTAACGACAGGGGGCTACAATGAGCAGTTCTTC.

The chain employs TRBV7-9 and TRBJ2-7; D may be TRBD2 (6 bases). Trimming took 5 bases from V and 6 from J, leaving 11 bases between them. The CDR3 extends over 12 amino acids. CDR1 is SEHNR, CDR2 FQNEAQ, per germline (reference sequence). The CDR3 DNA reads as TGTGCCAGCAGCATAGGAGCGGGCGAGCAGTACTTC. It translates to CASSIGAGEQYF.

The V call is TRBV27, the J call TRBJ2-7; 9 bases line up with TRBD1. Trimming took 4 bases from V and 5 from J; bases not matched to a gene: 12. Germline assignment: CDR1 MNHEY and CDR2 SMNVEV (reference sequence). The CDR3 length is 16 residues. This CDR3 is CASSSLVGQGTDEQYF. In DNA, the CDR3 is TGTGCCAGCAGTTCGTTGGTCGGACAGGGGACGGACGAGCAGTACTTC.

This clone was recorded once. This chain joins TRBV7-9 and TRBJ2-7, with a possible D match to TRBD2 (6 bases). The CDR3 totals 17 residues. Germline V gene lookup returns CDR1 SEHNR and CDR2 FQNEAQ (reference sequence). V lost 4 bases and J 3 bases, leaving 22 bases between the germline ends. This CDR3 reads CASSSPHGGQANYEQYF. The CDR3 nucleotides read TGTGCCAGCAGCTCGCCTCACGGGGGTCAAGCTAACTACGAGCAGTACTTC.

This chain connects TRBV27 to TRBJ2-1, with TRBD1 matching over 7 bases. Germline V gives CDR1 MNHEY, CDR2 SMNVEV (reference sequence). Trimming took 5 bases from V and 10 from J; bases not matched to a gene: 5. The CDR3 consists of 12 residues. This CDR3 reads CASSLGGREQFF. The CDR3 DNA sequence: TGTGCCAGCAGTCTAGGGGGCAGGGAGCAGTTCTTC.

The genes are TRBV27 and TRBJ1-1, with no clear D. The germline gives CDR1 MNHEY, CDR2 SMNVEV (reference sequence). The CDR3 sequence is 13 residues long. The V end lost 3 bases, the J end lost 1 base, and 6 bases lay between the germline ends. The CDR3 sequence is CASSFGGNTEAFF. DNA of the CDR3: TGTGCCAGCAGTTTTGGCGGGAACACTGAAGCTTTCTTT.

The chain is built from TRBV27 and TRBJ2-5; TRBD1 matches 7 bases. The CDR3 length is 16 residues. J gave up 5 bases and V 4 bases, and 13 bases lay outside the gene matches. CDR1 and CDR2 from the germline V gene are MNHEY and SMNVEV (reference sequence). The CDR3 loop is CASSSTLGGLIETQYF. The CDR3 coding sequence is TGTGCCAGCAGTTCCACGCTAGGGGGCTTGATTGAGACCCAGTACTTC.

V usage is TRBV6-5 and J usage is TRBJ1-2, with TRBD1 matching 7 bases. This CDR3 spans 13 amino acids. Germline-derived CDR1 and CDR2 are MNHEY and SVGAGI. J was trimmed by 3 bases and V by 6 bases; bases with no gene match: 4. CDR3 region: CASRGQEHYGYTF. The CDR3 region has the DNA TGTGCCAGCAGAGGACAGGAGCACTATGGCTACACCTTC.